The clone carrying this T cell receptor (beta chain) was observed a handful of times. What it recognizes is unknown. The data were produced by immunoSEQ multiplex PCR, yet TCRdb's version contains in-frame clones alone and is incomplete. The sample holds 86,000 or so clones, almost 85% seen once. The data derive from a study of T cells in localized non-small cell lung cancer. Findings of the study overall: Adjacent lung tissue had a median approximately 57 of the top 100 clones found in the tumor. Because only a single region of the tumor was sequenced, heterogeneity remains possible. Greater T cell density in blood accompanied longer overall survival.

The CDR3 has 11 residues. Trimming left V 3 bases short and J 8 bases short, with 4 bases between. CDR1 is LNHDA, CDR2 SQIVND, per germline (reference sequence). The input for sequencing was peripheral blood, taken before any cancer treatment. The sequence derives from a man aged 40 to 70 with stage I lung adenocarcinoma. The chain links TRBV19 to TRBJ1-4; D is unclear. CDR3 protein: CASSMREKLFF. The CDR3 nucleotides are TGTGCCAGTAGTATGAGGGAAAAACTGTTTTTT.